These T cell receptor beta chains were read from a single sample in a study of blood T cells in healthy people across ages. Via MiXCR, TCRdb re-called the 5' RACE reads, giving one row per CDR3 protein. The sample has about 780,000 distinct CDR3 sequences; more than 35% are singletons. Material: blood. The receptors shown here come from a man older than 75 in good health. CDR3s include the opening cysteine and the closing phenylalanine or tryptophan. A D gene is named only where the DNA matches it firmly. Clone size is not always given. Where it is, it says once, few, many or a class for expanded clones.

d_gene,abundance,v_gene,j_gene,CDR3aa,CDR3nt
TRBD1,NA,TRBV6-1,TRBJ1-2,CASSVGLGQGGIGGYTF,TGTGCCAGCAGCGTTGGACTCGGACAGGGAGGCATTGGGGGCTACACCTTC
NA,NA,TRBV24-1,TRBJ2-1,CATSDSLEDEQFF,TGTGCCACCAGTGATTCCCTAGAAGATGAGCAGTTCTTC
NA,NA,TRBV5-4,TRBJ2-3,CASVRRGGTDTQYF,TGTGCCAGCGTAAGAAGGGGGGGCACAGATACGCAGTATTTT
TRBD1,NA,TRBV28,TRBJ2-7,CASSLSGQGFYEQYF,TGTGCCAGCAGTTTATCGGGACAGGGTTTTTACGAGCAGTACTTC
NA,NA,TRBV29-1,TRBJ2-5,CSVRDTQETQYF,TGCAGCGTCCGGGACACCCAAGAGACCCAGTACTTC
TRBD2,NA,TRBV5-1,TRBJ2-3,CASSSGVRTSGNLGDTQYF,TGCGCCAGCAGCTCGGGGGTCCGGACTAGCGGGAATCTCGGAGATACGCAGTATTTT
TRBD1,NA,TRBV19,TRBJ1-2,CASSIPADRVNYGYTF,TGTGCCAGTAGTATACCCGCGGACAGGGTTAACTATGGCTACACCTTC
NA,NA,TRBV6-1,TRBJ1-5,CASNFIQVSNQPQHF,TGTGCCAGCAACTTCATACAGGTCAGCAATCAGCCCCAGCATTTT
NA,NA,TRBV21-1,TRBJ2-3,CASSLRGPGDTQYF,TGTGCCAGCAGTTTAAGGGGGCCCGGAGATACGCAGTATTTT
NA,few,TRBV5-1,TRBJ2-1,CASSPAGEAYNEQFF,TGCGCCAGCAGCCCAGCAGGGGAAGCCTACAATGAGCAGTTCTTC
TRBD1,few,TRBV15,TRBJ2-1,CATSGPGTGGLYEQFF,TGTGCCACCAGCGGCCCCGGGACAGGGGGGCTCTATGAGCAGTTCTTC
TRBD1,few,TRBV9,TRBJ1-1,CASSQRGQGHTEAFF,TGTGCCAGCAGCCAGCGAGGACAGGGTCACACTGAAGCTTTCTTT
TRBD2,NA,TRBV7-2,TRBJ2-7,CASSSLPGTSGSEQYF,TGTGCCAGCAGCTCCCTCCCCGGGACTAGCGGTTCCGAGCAGTACTTC
TRBD2,NA,TRBV20-1,TRBJ2-3,CSAREPRGDTDTQYF,TGCAGTGCTAGAGAACCCCGGGGGGACACAGATACGCAGTATTTT
NA,NA,TRBV20-1,TRBJ2-2,CSARKTGTTNTGELFF,TGCAGTGCTAGGAAGACCGGGACAACGAACACCGGGGAGCTGTTTTTT
NA,many,TRBV29-1,TRBJ2-5,CSVEVQLKETQYF,TGCAGCGTTGAGGTACAGTTGAAAGAGACCCAGTACTTC
NA,NA,TRBV3-1,TRBJ2-5,CASSQGHGANYEQYF,TGTGCCAGCAGCCAGGGACACGGGGCCAACTATGAGCAGTACTTC
TRBD1,NA,TRBV3-1,TRBJ1-2,CASRPGQRPYGYTF,TGTGCCAGCAGACCGGGACAGCGACCATATGGCTACACCTTC
TRBD1,once,TRBV7-2,TRBJ2-7,CASTYVDRAYERYF,TGTGCCAGCACCTACGTGGACAGGGCCTACGAGCGGTACTTC
NA,NA,TRBV24-1,TRBJ2-2,CATSKESTGELFF,TGTGCCACCAGCAAGGAGAGCACCGGGGAGCTGTTTTTT
NA,NA,TRBV29-1,TRBJ2-7,CSTRSDSSYEQYF,TGCAGCACCCGCTCGGACAGCTCCTACGAGCAGTACTTC
TRBD1,NA,TRBV12-5,TRBJ1-6,CASGPGTADSPLHF,TGTGCTAGTGGTCCCGGGACAGCGGATTCACCCCTCCACTTT
NA,NA,TRBV5-1,TRBJ1-4,CASSFDNLDRNEKLFF,TGCGCCAGCAGCTTCGATAATCTGGACCGCAATGAAAAACTGTTTTTT
NA,NA,TRBV24-1,TRBJ1-5,CATSDPGEGGQPQHF,TGTGCCACCAGTGATCCAGGGGAAGGAGGTCAGCCCCAGCATTTT
NA,NA,TRBV30,TRBJ1-2,CAWRLEYGYTF,TGTGCCTGGAGGCTGGAATATGGCTACACCTTC
NA,NA,TRBV4-3,TRBJ2-3,CASSQAGRAADTQYF,TGCGCCAGCAGCCAAGCGGGAAGGGCCGCAGATACGCAGTATTTT
NA,many,TRBV7-2,TRBJ2-7,CASSGAYEQYF,TGTGCCAGCAGTGGCGCCTACGAGCAGTACTTC
NA,NA,TRBV9,TRBJ2-3,CASSGDLGYTQYF,TGTGCCAGCAGCGGGGATTTGGGGTATACGCAGTATTTT
NA,NA,TRBV5-1,TRBJ2-4,CASSLRELGAGAKNIQYF,TGCGCCAGCAGCTTGAGGGAGCTGGGGGCAGGAGCCAAAAACATTCAGTACTTC
TRBD1,few,TRBV7-8,TRBJ1-2,CASSTIGTGSFGYTF,TGTGCCAGCAGCACCATCGGGACAGGGAGTTTTGGCTACACCTTC
NA,NA,TRBV6-6,TRBJ1-2,CASSSTPTTNYGYTF,TGTGCCAGCAGTTCGACCCCCACAACTAACTATGGCTACACCTTC
TRBD2,once,TRBV9,TRBJ2-3,CASGVTGGTDTQYF,TGTGCCAGCGGCGTAACGGGGGGGACAGATACGCAGTATTTT
NA,NA,TRBV7-2,TRBJ1-5,CASSLASGGLNQPQHF,TGTGCCAGCAGCTTAGCGTCCGGGGGATTGAATCAGCCCCAGCATTTT